Following are 27 T cell receptor beta chains from one sample sequenced in a study of blood T cells in healthy people across ages (dated by TCRdb to the mid-2010s). Receptor amplification or capture employed 5' RACE. Reads for this sample came from an Illumina HiSeq 2500. A second PCR of roughly 6 to 11 cycles was run with a J-beta primer mix and a sample-barcoded 5' primer. The public reads were run again by TCRdb, first through fastp at Q25 and then through MiXCR, and only productive beta chains were kept. CDR3 protein duplicates are merged, each entry listing the most common genes and DNA. Present in this sample are approximately 810,000 distinct CDR3 sequences, roughly 34% of which were seen just once. The ten most abundant clones make up 13% of the sample. The sequenced material came from blood. The receptor source for this set is a man between 18 and 35 years old in good health.

The chain joins TRBV28 to TRBJ1-4, with TRBD1 matching over 9 bases. Trimming at V came to 8 bases and at J to 8 bases, leaving 6 bases not matched to a gene. This CDR3 spans 13 amino acids. In germline, CDR1 is MDHEN, CDR2 SYDVKM. The CDR3 coding sequence is TGTGCCAGCCGGGGACAGGGAGAGGAAAAACTGTTTTTT. This translates into CASRGQGEEKLFF.

As regards this clonotype: A read error may explain this, as a much larger clone is one base away. V gene TRBV12-3 or TRBV12-4 combines with J gene TRBJ1-2; D is undetermined. The CDR3 length is 15 residues. V was pared by 6 bases and J by 4 bases, with 18 bases between. CDR3 coding DNA: TGTGCCAGCAGCCACGCAGTCGGTTGGGGCTATGGCTACACCTTC. Its translation: CASSHAVGWGYGYTF.

This clonotype was observed many times. J is TRBJ2-1 and V is TRBV7-2, with D perhaps TRBD2 (5 bases). V lost 7 bases and J 10 bases, leaving 14 bases between the germline ends. The CDR3 covers 12 residues. Germline CDR1 is SGHTA and CDR2 is FQGNSA. The CDR3 DNA follows: TGTGCCAGCACGGCGGAGGTCGGAGAGCAGTTCTTC. Its protein product is CASTAEVGEQFF.

This clonotype was counted ten times or more. The chain recombines TRBV29-1 with TRBJ1-2; TRBD1 might be the D (5 bases). The CDR3 is made up of 13 amino acids. V was cut by 4 bases and J by 3 bases, with 12 bases left in between. Germline-derived CDR1 and CDR2 are SQVTM and ANQGSEA. The CDR3: CSVVPRQHYGYTF. The CDR3 DNA is TGCAGCGTTGTTCCTAGACAGCACTATGGCTACACCTTC. Full variable domain (missing parts from reference TRBV29-1 and TRBJ1-2): SAVISQKPSRDICQRGTSLTIQCQVDSQVTMMFWYRQQPGQSLTLIATANQGSEATYESGFVIDKFPISRPNLTFSTLTVSNMSPEDSSIYLCSVVPRQHYGYTFGSGTRLTVV.

The rearrangement uses TRBV19 and TRBJ2-4; no firm D call. V lost 7 bases and J 3 bases, leaving 10 bases between the germline ends. The CDR3 consists of 13 residues. Looked up from germline, CDR1 is LNHDA and CDR2 is SQIVND (reference sequence). CDR3 amino acids: CASKAGDKNIQYF. CDR3 coding DNA: TGTGCCAGTAAGGCAGGCGACAAAAACATTCAGTACTTC.

This clonotype was detected only a few times. The chain couples TRBV19 to TRBJ2-7; D possibly corresponds to TRBD1 (5 bases). Germline V gives CDR1 LNHDA, CDR2 SQIVND (reference sequence). The CDR3 length is 13 residues. Trimming stripped 7 bases from V and 0 bases from J, with 10 bases between. For the CDR3, the DNA is TGTGCCAGTACCACCAGGGACTCCTACGAGCAGTACTTC. Translation: CASTTRDSYEQYF.

This clonotype has more than one count but fewer than ten. The rearrangement links TRBV20-1 to TRBJ2-1; D gene uncertain. Germline loops: CDR1 DFQATT, CDR2 SNEGSKA (reference sequence). V was clipped by 6 bases and J by 5 bases, with 5 bases between them. The CDR3 contains 10 residues. This CDR3 is CSAAHNEQFF. The CDR3 DNA reads as TGCAGTGCGGCCCACAATGAGCAGTTCTTC.

This chain connects TRBV4-3 to TRBJ2-7; 8 bases fit TRBD1. The germline V gene encodes CDR1 LGHNA and CDR2 YSLEER. This CDR3 comprises 15 residues. V dropped 2 bases and J dropped 2; count of bases not matched to a gene: 5. The CDR3 DNA reads TGCGCCAGCAGCCAATACGGGACAGGAACCTACGAGCAGTACTTC. As protein: CASSQYGTGTYEQYF.

This rearrangement joins TRBV18 to TRBJ2-4; 14 nucleotides match TRBD2. The V and J ends lost 6 bases and 9 bases, in that order; junction bases with no gene match: 7. The CDR3 runs to 15 residues. Germline V gene sequence: CDR1 KGHSH, CDR2 LQKENI. Written as DNA, the CDR3 is TGTGCCAGCTCCCCCGGGACTAGCGGGAGTGGCATTCAGTACTTC. This translates into CASSPGTSGSGIQYF.

This clonotype was seen more than once but under ten times. The rearrangement links TRBV20-1 to TRBJ2-3; 15 positions match TRBD2. The length of the CDR3 is 16 residues. Germline V gene data show CDR1 as DFQATT and CDR2 as SNEGSKA (reference sequence). The junction had 3 bases not matched to a gene; V was cut back by 5 bases and J by 0 bases. CDR3 loop: CSAGGTSGGSTDTQYF. For the CDR3, the DNA is TGCAGTGCTGGGGGGACTAGCGGGGGGAGCACAGATACGCAGTATTTT.

This clonotype was found a few times. This sequence joins TRBV15 and TRBJ1-6; D is undetermined. The V end was cut by 0 bases, the J end by 2 bases, with 5 bases between. The CDR3 is 15 residues long. Germline V lookup: CDR1 LNHNV, CDR2 YYDKDF (reference sequence). In DNA form, the CDR3 reads TGTGCCACCAGCAGAGATCCTGCCTATAATTCACCCCTCCACTTT. Encoded protein: CATSRDPAYNSPLHF.

This chain links TRBV6-6 with TRBJ1-5, with D maybe TRBD1 (5 bases). This CDR3 is built from 16 residues. CDR1 and CDR2 from the germline V gene are MNHNY and SVGAGI (reference sequence). Trimming left V 3 bases short and J 3 bases short, with 15 bases between. This CDR3 reads CASSYGAGRFNQPQHF. Written as DNA, the CDR3 is TGTGCCAGCAGTTATGGGGCAGGGAGATTCAATCAGCCCCAGCATTTT.

V usage is TRBV4-1 and J usage is TRBJ2-3, with D possibly being TRBD2 (7 bases). Per the germline V gene, CDR1 is MGHRA and CDR2 is YSYEKL. V was cut by 0 bases and J by 8 bases, with 21 bases left in between. The CDR3 runs 17 residues. CDR3 sequence reads: CASSQDWGGLRSGTQYF. DNA for the CDR3: TGCGCCAGCAGCCAAGATTGGGGGGGGCTAAGGTCAGGTACGCAGTATTTT.

This clonotype was detected only a few times. The CDR3 here is CSAPGLEQYF. DNA of the CDR3: TGCAGTGCTCCCGGCCTTGAGCAGTACTTC. This chain connects TRBV20-1 to TRBJ2-5; D remains unclear. The germline V and J ends were trimmed by 5 bases and 11 bases, with 12 bases remaining between them. The CDR3 is made up of 10 amino acids. Looked up from germline, CDR1 is DFQATT and CDR2 is SNEGSKA (reference sequence).

This rearrangement joins TRBV6-5 to TRBJ1-1; TRBD1 aligns across 8 bases. Germline values: CDR1 MNHEY, CDR2 SVGAGI. The CDR3 spans 14 residues. With 10 bases clipped from V and 1 base from J, the junction kept 8 bases outside the gene matches. The CDR3 protein is CATTSGGTNTEAFF. For the CDR3, the DNA is TGTGCCACTACTTCAGGGGGCACGAACACTGAAGCTTTCTTT.

CDR3 loop: CASSQVPGQGSYYGYTF. The CDR3, as DNA: TGTGCCAGCAGCCAGGTCCCGGGACAGGGCTCATATTATGGCTACACCTTC. This chain links TRBV12-3 or TRBV12-4 with TRBJ1-2, with 9 bases that match TRBD1. The CDR3 extends over 17 amino acids. Germline trimming cut 6 bases from V and 5 bases from J; bases unmatched to any gene: 16.

The V call is TRBV7-2, the J call TRBJ1-4; 7 bases are shared with TRBD1. CDR1 SGHTA and CDR2 FQGNSA come from the germline V gene. This CDR3 contains 15 residues. The V segment lost 5 bases and the J segment 3 bases; nucleotides outside the gene matches: 6. CDR3 sequence: CASSASGGANEKLFF. For the CDR3, the DNA is TGTGCCAGCAGCGCCTCAGGGGGTGCTAATGAAAAACTGTTTTTT. Supplemented by reference TRBV7-2 and TRBJ1-4, the full variable domain reads GAGVSQSPSNKVTEKGKDVELRCDPISGHTALYWYRQSLGQGLEFLIYFQGNSAPDKSGLPSDRFSAERTGGSVSTLTIQRTQQEDSAVYLCASSASGGANEKLFFGSGTQLSVL.

The chain uses TRBV3-1 and TRBJ1-2; a weak D match, TRBD1 (6 bases). Trimming cost V 0 bases and J 4 bases, with 12 bases left between them. Per germline, CDR1 LGHDT and CDR2 YNNKEL (reference sequence). This CDR3 has 15 residues. Here the CDR3 reads CASSQDRGVIYGYTF. The CDR3 nucleotides are TGTGCCAGCAGCCAAGACAGGGGTGTGATCTATGGCTACACCTTC.

V usage is TRBV12-5 and J usage is TRBJ1-1, with D perhaps matching TRBD1 (5 bases). The germline gives CDR1 LGHNT, CDR2 FRNRAP. V shed 4 bases and J shed 4 bases, with 13 bases lying between them. The CDR3 has 14 residues. CDR3 sequence: CASGWIGGVTEAFF. In nucleotides, the CDR3 is TGTGCTAGTGGTTGGATAGGAGGGGTCACTGAAGCTTTCTTT.

This clonotype was seen once. Germline and junction disagree at one end, which may indicate a read error. The chain links TRBV20-1 to TRBJ2-1; 10 bases are a match to TRBD2. The CDR3 loop spans 18 amino acids. The V gene's germline CDR1 is DFQATT and CDR2 SNEGSKA (reference sequence). CDR3 nucleotides: TGCAGTGCTAGAGCCTACCGCACCAGCGGGGGGGACTACACTGAGCAGTTCTTC. It translates to CSARAYRTSGGDYTEQFF.

In DNA form, the CDR3 reads TGTGCCAGCAGTACGACAGAAAGTAATGAAAAACTGTTTTTT. Translation: CASSTTESNEKLFF. The chain combines TRBV2 with TRBJ1-4, with D possibly matching TRBD1 (5 bases). This CDR3 is 14 amino acids long. With 5 bases removed from V and 4 bases from J, the gap between germline ends came to 11 bases. Germline loops: CDR1 SNHLY, CDR2 FYNNEI.

The chain joins TRBV7-8 to TRBJ2-3; 12 nucleotides agree with TRBD2. After removal of 5 bases from V and 2 bases from J, the junction contained 8 bases not matched to a gene. The CDR3 length is 17 residues. Germline V lookup: CDR1 SGHVS, CDR2 FQNEAQ. CDR3 in amino acids: CASSPGLAGTHTDTQYF. DNA of the CDR3: TGTGCCAGCAGCCCCGGACTAGCGGGGACACACACAGATACGCAGTATTTT.

Ten or more counts support this clonotype. The chain couples TRBV20-1 to TRBJ2-4, with D unresolved. CDR3 length: 12 amino acids. V was trimmed by 5 bases and J by 6 bases, leaving 11 bases between them. Germline V gene lookup returns CDR1 DFQATT and CDR2 SNEGSKA (reference sequence). CDR3 DNA: TGCAGTGCTGTAGACGTGGGAAACATTCAGTACTTC. Protein sequence: CSAVDVGNIQYF.

Notes on this clonotype: This may arise from a read error, as a much more abundant clone is one base away. The J gene is TRBJ2-3, the V gene TRBV12-3 or TRBV12-4, with D unclear. V shed 10 bases and J shed 0 bases, with 17 bases lying between them. CDR3 length equals 15 residues. Written as DNA, the CDR3 is TGTGCCAACAGCCAAGAGCCCGTAAGCACAGATACGCAGTATTTT. It translates to CANSQEPVSTDTQYF.

This clonotype was observed a handful of times. The chain couples TRBV28 to TRBJ2-3, with D perhaps assigned TRBD1 or TRBD2 (5 bases each). The V and J ends lost 6 bases and 3 bases respectively, with 13 bases between them. This CDR3 is built from 14 residues. Germline V gives CDR1 MDHEN, CDR2 SYDVKM. Here the CDR3 DNA reads TGTGCCAGCAGCAGGGATGAGGGTACAGATACGCAGTATTTT. Residues: CASSRDEGTDTQYF.

This clonotype occurred many times. The chain joins TRBV5-1 to TRBJ2-4; D gene ambiguous. This CDR3 is 15 amino acids long. The germline V gene encodes CDR1 SGHRS and CDR2 YFSETQ. With 4 bases removed from V and 0 bases from J, the gap between germline ends came to 11 bases. The CDR3 DNA reads TGCGCCAGCAGCCCGGACGAAATAGCCAAAAACATTCAGTACTTC. This encodes CASSPDEIAKNIQYF.

This clonotype was detected ten times or more. The genes are TRBV5-1 and TRBJ2-3; D gene unclear. Looked up from germline, CDR1 is SGHRS and CDR2 is YFSETQ. V lost 3 bases and J 6 bases, leaving 8 bases between the germline ends. The CDR3 spans 12 residues. The CDR3 here is CASSYSLDTQYF. CDR3 DNA: TGCGCCAGCAGCTACTCACTGGATACGCAGTATTTT.